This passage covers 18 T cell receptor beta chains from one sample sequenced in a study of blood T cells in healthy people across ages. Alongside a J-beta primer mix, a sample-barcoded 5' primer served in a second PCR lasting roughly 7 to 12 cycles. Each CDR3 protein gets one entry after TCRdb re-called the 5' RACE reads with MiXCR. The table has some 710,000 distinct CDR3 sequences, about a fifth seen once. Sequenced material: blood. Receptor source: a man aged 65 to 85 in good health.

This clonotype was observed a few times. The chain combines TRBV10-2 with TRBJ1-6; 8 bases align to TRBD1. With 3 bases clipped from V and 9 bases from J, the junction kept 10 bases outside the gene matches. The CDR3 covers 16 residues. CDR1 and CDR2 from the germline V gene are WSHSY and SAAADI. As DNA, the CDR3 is TGCGCCAGCAGTGAAGCGACAGGGGCGCTCGGTTCACCCCTCCACTTT. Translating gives CASSEATGALGSPLHF.

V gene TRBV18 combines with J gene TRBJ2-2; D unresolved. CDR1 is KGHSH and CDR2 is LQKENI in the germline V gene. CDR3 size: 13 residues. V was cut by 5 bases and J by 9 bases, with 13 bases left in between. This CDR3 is CASSNDPSRELFF. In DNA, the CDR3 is TGTGCCAGCTCAAATGATCCCTCAAGGGAGCTGTTTTTT.

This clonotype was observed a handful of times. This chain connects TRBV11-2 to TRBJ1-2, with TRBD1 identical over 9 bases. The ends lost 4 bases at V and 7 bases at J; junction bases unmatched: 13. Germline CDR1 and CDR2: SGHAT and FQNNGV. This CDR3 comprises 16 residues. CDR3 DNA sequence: TGTGCCAGCAGCTCGCCCCCCGGGACAGGGTTGCCTGGCTACACCTTC. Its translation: CASSSPPGTGLPGYTF.

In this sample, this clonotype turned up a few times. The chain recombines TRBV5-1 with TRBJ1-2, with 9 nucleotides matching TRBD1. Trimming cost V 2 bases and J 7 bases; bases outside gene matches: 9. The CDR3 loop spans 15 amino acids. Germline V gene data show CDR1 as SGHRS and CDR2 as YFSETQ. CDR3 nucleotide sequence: TGCGCCAGCAGCTTTACTACAGGGGGCGAAGGTGGCTACACCTTC. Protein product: CASSFTTGGEGGYTF.

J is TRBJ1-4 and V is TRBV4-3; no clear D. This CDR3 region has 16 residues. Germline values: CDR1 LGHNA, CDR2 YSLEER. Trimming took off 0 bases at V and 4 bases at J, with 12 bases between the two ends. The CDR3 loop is CASSQEVTPSNEKLFF. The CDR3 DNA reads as TGCGCCAGCAGCCAAGAGGTGACACCAAGTAATGAAAAACTGTTTTTT.

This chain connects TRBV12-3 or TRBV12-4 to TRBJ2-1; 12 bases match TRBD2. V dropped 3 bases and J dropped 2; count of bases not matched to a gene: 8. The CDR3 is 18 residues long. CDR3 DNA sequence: TGTGCCAGCAGTTTCGAGACTAGCGGGAGTCCCCCCTACAATGAGCAGTTCTTC. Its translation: CASSFETSGSPPYNEQFF.

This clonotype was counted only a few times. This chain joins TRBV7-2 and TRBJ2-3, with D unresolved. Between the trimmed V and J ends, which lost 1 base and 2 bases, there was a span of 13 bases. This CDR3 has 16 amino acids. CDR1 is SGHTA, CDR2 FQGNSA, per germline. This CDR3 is CASSLDGLLSTDTQYF. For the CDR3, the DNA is TGTGCCAGCAGCTTAGATGGGCTACTCTCCACAGATACGCAGTATTTT. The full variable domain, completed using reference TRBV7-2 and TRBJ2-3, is GAGVSQSPSNKVTEKGKDVELRCDPISGHTALYWYRQSLGQGLEFLIYFQGNSAPDKSGLPSDRFSAERTGGSVSTLTIQRTQQEDSAVYLCASSLDGLLSTDTQYFGPGTRLTVL.

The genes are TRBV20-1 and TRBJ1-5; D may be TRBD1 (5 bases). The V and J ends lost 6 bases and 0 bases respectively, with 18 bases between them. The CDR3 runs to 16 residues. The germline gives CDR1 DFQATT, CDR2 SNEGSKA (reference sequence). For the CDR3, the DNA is TGCAGTGCCAACGGACGATGGGGCTATAGCAATCAGCCCCAGCATTTT. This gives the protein CSANGRWGYSNQPQHF.

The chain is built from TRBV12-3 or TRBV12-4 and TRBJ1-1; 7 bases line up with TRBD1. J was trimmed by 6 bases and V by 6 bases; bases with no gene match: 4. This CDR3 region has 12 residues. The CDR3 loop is CASRLTGAEAFF. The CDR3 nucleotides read TGTGCCAGCAGGTTAACAGGGGCTGAAGCTTTCTTT.

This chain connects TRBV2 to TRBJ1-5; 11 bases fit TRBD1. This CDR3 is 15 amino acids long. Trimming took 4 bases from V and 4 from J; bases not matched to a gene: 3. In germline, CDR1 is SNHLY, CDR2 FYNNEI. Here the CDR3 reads CASSGTGGLNQPQHF. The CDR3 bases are TGTGCCAGCAGTGGGACAGGGGGCTTAAATCAGCCCCAGCATTTT.

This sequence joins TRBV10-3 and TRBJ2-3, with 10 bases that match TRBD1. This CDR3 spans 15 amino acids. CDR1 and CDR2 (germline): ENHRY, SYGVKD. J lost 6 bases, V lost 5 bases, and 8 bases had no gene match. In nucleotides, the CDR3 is TGTGCCATCAGTACCTGGACAGGGGGAGGTGATACGCAGTATTTT. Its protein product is CAISTWTGGGDTQYF.

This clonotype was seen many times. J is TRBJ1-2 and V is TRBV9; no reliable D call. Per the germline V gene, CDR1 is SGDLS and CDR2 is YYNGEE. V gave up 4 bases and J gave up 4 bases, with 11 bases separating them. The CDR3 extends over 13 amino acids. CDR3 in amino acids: CASSPDPRYGYTF. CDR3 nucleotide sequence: TGTGCCAGCAGCCCCGACCCTCGCTATGGCTACACCTTC.

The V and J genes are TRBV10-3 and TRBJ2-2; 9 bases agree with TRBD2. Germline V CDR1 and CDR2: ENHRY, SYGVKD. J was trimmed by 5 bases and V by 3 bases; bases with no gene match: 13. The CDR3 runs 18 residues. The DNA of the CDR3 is TGTGCCATCAGTGAATTTATAGCGGGGGCGTATATGACCGGGGAGCTGTTTTTT. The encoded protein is CAISEFIAGAYMTGELFF.

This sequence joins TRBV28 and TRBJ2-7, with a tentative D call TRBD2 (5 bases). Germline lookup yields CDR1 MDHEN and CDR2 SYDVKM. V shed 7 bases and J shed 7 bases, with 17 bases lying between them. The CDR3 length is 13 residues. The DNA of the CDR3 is TGTGCCAGCAACGGAGGTCCCTCGAGAGAGCAGTACTTC. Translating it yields CASNGGPSREQYF.

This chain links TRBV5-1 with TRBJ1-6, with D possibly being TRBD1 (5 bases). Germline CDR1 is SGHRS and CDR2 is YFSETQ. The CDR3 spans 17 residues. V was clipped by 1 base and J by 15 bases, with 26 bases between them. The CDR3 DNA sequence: TGCGCCAGCAGCTTGACAACCGGGACCTCAGCTAGGTTCGACCTCCACTTT. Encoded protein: CASSLTTGTSARFDLHF.

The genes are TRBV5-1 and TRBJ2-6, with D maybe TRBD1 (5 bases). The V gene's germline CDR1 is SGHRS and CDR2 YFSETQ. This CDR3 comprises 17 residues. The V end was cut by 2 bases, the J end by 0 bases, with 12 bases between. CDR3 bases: TGCGCCAGCAGCTTAGCGACAGACTTCTCTGGGGCCAACGTCCTGACTTTC. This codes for CASSLATDFSGANVLTF.

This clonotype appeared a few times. The DNA of the CDR3 is TGCGCCAGCAGCCCCGGACTAGCGGGAGCGACCACCTACGAGCAGTACGTC. It encodes CASSPGLAGATTYEQYV. This chain joins TRBV4-3 and TRBJ2-7, with TRBD2 identical over 13 bases. The germline CDR1 and CDR2 sequences are LGHNA and YSLEER. Trimming took 4 bases from V and 2 from J; bases not matched to a gene: 8. The CDR3 loop spans 17 amino acids.

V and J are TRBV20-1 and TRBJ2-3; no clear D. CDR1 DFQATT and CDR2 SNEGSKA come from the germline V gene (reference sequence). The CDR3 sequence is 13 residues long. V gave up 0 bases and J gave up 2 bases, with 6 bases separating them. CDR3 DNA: TGCAGTGCTAGAGAAGTCGACACAGATACGCAGTATTTT. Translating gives CSAREVDTDTQYF.